This record concerns one T cell receptor beta chain sequence. The sample is drawn from a study of blood T cell repertoires in COVID-19. Across the whole study: The origin of the acute and convalescent COVID-19 samples was the United States, Italy and Spain. Sample material is recorded as cDNA or gDNA derived from T cells, B-cell-depleted T cells, or PBMCs.

Original methodology: How many nucleated cells were present was estimated from reference gene primer amplification. The data were produced by immunoSEQ multiplex PCR, yet TCRdb's version contains in-frame clones alone and is incomplete. D and trimming were read from the DNA, whereas the V and J calls and clone size are those reported in that table. The data show about 300,000 clones, approximately 86% seen once. The CDR3 loop spans 12 amino acids. V was shortened by 3 bases and J by 8 bases, with 10 bases between the two germline ends. Germline V gives CDR1 MNHEY, CDR2 SMNVEV (reference sequence). This clonotype was obtained from a young man with active or convalescent COVID-19. The chain carries TRBV27 and TRBJ1-2, with D perhaps TRBD1 (5 bases). The sample consisted of peripheral blood. The CDR3 coding sequence is TGTGCCAGCAGTTTGTCAGGGATCGGCTACACCTTC. Amino acid sequence: CASSLSGIGYTF.